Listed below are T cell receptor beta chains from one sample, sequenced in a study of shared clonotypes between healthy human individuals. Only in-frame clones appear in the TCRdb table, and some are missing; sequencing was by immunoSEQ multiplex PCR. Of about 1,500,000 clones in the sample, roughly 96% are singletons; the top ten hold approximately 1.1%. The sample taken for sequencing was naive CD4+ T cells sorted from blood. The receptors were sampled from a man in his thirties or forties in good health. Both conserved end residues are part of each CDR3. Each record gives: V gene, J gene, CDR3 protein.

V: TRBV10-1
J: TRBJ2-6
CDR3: CASSDSLGANVLTF

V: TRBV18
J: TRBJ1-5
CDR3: CASSPGQNNQPQHF

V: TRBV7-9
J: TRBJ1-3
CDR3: CASSLAQSSGNTIYF

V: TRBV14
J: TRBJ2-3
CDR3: CASSQDLTDTQYF

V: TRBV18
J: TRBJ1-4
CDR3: CASSRNSEKLFF

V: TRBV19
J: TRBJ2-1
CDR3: CASSMRLAYNEQFF

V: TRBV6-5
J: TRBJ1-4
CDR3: CASSYSTGQGEKLFF

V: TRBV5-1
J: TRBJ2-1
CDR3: CASSRTSGRYDEQFF

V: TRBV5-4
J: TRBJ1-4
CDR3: CASSLVGLTRTGVGEKLFF

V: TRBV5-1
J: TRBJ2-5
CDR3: CASSFVRAETQYF

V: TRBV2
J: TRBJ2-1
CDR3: CASSEGQYNEQFF

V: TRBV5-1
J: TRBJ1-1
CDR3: CASSSEERKVNTEAFF

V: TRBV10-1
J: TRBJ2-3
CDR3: CASSDWRVLDTDTQYF

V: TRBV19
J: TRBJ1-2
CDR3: CASSRPHPTRDYGYTF

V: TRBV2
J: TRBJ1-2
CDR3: CASSLGQDGYTF

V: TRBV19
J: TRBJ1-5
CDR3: CASSRGVSSNQPQHF

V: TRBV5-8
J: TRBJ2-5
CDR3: CASSHGQAWETQYF

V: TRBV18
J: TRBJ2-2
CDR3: CASSPGASGYTGELFF

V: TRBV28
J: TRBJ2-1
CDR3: CASNYRTGRHEQFF

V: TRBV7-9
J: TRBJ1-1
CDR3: CFSGTEAFF

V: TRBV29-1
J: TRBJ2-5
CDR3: CSVEDLSRDETQYF

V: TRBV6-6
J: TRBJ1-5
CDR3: CASSKGTAYSNQPQHF

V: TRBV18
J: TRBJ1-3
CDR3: CASSPPSLRAGNTIYF

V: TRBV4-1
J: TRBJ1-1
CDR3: CASSQRPLGGSNTEAFF

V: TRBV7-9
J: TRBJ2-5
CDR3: CASSPPGYGIQYF

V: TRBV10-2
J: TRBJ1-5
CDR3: CASSDEGHEYQPQHF

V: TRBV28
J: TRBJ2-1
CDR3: CASSLREGEQFF

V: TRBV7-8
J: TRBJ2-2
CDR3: CASSLAGGYTGELFF

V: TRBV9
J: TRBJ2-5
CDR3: CASSLGLTQETQYF

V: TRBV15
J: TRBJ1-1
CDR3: CATSRDLGGAGTEAFF

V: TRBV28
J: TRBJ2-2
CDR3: CASSSRGSARPGELFF

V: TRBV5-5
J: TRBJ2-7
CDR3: CATHRDRGRHEQYF

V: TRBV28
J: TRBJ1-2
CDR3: CASSPPTDGYTF

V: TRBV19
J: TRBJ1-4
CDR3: CASGWGTTNEKLFF

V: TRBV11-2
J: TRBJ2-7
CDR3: CASSQGNDRGTYEQYF

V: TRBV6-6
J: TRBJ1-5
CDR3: CAIGRVNQPQHF

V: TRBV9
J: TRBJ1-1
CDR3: CASSVDPQNTEAFF

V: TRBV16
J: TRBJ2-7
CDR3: CASSQTGSPITYEQYF

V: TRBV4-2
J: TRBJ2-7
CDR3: CASSLTSGSSYEQYF

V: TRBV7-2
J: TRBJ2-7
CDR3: CASSFGTGGEQYF

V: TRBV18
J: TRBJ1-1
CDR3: CASSPLTGTEAFF

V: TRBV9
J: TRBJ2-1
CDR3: CASPVGGKGFYNEQFF

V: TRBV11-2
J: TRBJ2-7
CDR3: CASSLLSGLPYEQYF

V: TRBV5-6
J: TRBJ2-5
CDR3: CASSSRTSAGETQYF

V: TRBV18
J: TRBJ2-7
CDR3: CASSQRTSYEQYF

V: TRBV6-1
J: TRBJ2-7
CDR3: CASIRREPSYEQYF

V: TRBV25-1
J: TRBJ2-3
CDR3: CASSPRKGGVTDTQYF

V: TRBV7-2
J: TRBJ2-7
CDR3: CASSIRTVGYEQYF

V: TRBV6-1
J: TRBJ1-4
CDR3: CASSPLSEKLFF

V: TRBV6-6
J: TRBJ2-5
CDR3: CASRPGQMVAQYF

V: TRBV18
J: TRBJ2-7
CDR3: CASSPPFGTGGYGSLSYEQYF

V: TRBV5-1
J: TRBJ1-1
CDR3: CASSLTPGLEAFF

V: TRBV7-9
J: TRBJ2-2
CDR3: CASSETGSTGELFF

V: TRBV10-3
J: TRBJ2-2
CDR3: CAIGSSGDTGELFF

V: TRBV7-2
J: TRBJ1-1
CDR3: CASSGDRGAEAFF

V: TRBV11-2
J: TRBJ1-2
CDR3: CASSSIGTGGSFYGYTF

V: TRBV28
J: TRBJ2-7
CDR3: CASSYRDLTYEQYF

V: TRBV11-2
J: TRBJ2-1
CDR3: CASSRRTGLGLAAYNEQFF

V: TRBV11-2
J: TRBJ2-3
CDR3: CASRRVRTRRDTQYF

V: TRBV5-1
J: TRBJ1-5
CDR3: CASSLDVNGQPQHF